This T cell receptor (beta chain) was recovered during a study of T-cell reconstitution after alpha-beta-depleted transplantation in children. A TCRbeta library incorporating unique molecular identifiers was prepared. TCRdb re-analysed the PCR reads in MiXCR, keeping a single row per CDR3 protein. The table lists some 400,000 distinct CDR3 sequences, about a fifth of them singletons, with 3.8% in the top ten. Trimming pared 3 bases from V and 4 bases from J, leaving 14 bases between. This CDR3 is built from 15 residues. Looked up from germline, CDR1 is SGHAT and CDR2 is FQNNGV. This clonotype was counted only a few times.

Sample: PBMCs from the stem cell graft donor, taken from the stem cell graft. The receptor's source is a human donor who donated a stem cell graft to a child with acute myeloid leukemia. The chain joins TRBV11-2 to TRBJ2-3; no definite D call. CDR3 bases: TGTGCCAGCAGCTTGTCTAGGGATCAGTCAGATACGCAGTATTTT. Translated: CASSLSRDQSDTQYF.